Below, 8 T cell receptor beta chains from the same sample are listed, as sequenced in a study of cytomegalovirus exposure and HLA in healthy donors. The PCR had 60 Vbeta and 13 Jbeta primers. Data came from immunoSEQ multiplex PCR; TCRdb stores just in-frame clones and leaves some out. The table has 150,000 to 200,000 clones, 77% seen once. The sample was PBMCs. Every receptor here comes from a woman aged 30 to 39 in good health and CMV-seronegative.

The chain joins TRBV5-4 to TRBJ1-5; TRBD1 agrees at 7 bases. The CDR3 has 13 residues. Germline CDR1 and CDR2: SGHNT and YYREEE (reference sequence). Trimming at V came to 4 bases and at J to 8 bases, leaving 6 bases not matched to a gene. CDR3 sequence: CASSRSRGEPQHF. In DNA form, the CDR3 reads TGTGCCAGCAGCAGGAGCAGGGGGGAGCCCCAGCATTTT.

This chain links TRBV6-1 with TRBJ2-3; the D is unclear. The V end lost 3 bases, the J end lost 2 bases, and 6 bases lay between the germline ends. The CDR3 loop spans 13 amino acids. Germline V lookup: CDR1 MNHNS, CDR2 SASEGT. The CDR3 here is CASSDRYTDTQYF. CDR3 DNA sequence: TGTGCCAGCAGTGACAGGTACACAGATACGCAGTATTTT.

This chain connects TRBV2 to TRBJ2-1; weak D call: TRBD1 (5 bases). Trimming shortened V by 2 bases and J by 2 bases, and 10 bases separated the two germline ends. Per the germline V gene, CDR1 is SNHLY and CDR2 is FYNNEI. The CDR3 totals 15 residues. CDR3 protein: CASSELAGPYNEQFF. As DNA, the CDR3 is TGTGCCAGCAGTGAATTGGCAGGGCCCTACAATGAGCAGTTCTTC. Full variable domain (missing parts from reference TRBV2 and TRBJ2-1): EPEVTQTPSHQVTQMGQEVILRCVPISNHLYFYWYRQILGQKVEFLVSFYNNEISEKSEIFDDQFSVERPDGSNFTLKIRSTKLEDSAMYFCASSELAGPYNEQFFGPGTRLTVL.

Details on this clone: The junction departs from germline at one end; a sequencing error may be responsible. The chain links TRBV7-9 to TRBJ1-2, with D tentatively TRBD1 (5 bases). The V gene's germline CDR1 is SEHNR and CDR2 FQNEAQ (reference sequence). The CDR3 is 12 amino acids. In nucleotides, the CDR3 is TGTTCCAGCAGTTTGGGAGGGGCTGGCTACACCTTC. It translates to CSSSLGGAGYTF.

This chain links TRBV7-6 with TRBJ2-1; 12 bases map to TRBD2. The CDR3 is 16 residues long. Germline CDR1 and CDR2: SGHVS and FNYEAQ. J lost 4 bases, V lost 1 base, and 2 bases had no gene match. The CDR3 sequence is CASSLVGTSGYNEQFF. CDR3 nucleotide sequence: TGTGCCAGCAGCTTAGTAGGGACTAGCGGGTACAATGAGCAGTTCTTC.

The chain is built from TRBV6-1 and TRBJ1-4; 9 bases are shared with TRBD1. CDR1 is MNHNS and CDR2 is SASEGT in the germline V gene. J gave up 7 bases and V 4 bases, and 10 bases lay outside the gene matches. CDR3 length: 16 residues. The CDR3 spells CASSGGTGSFIEKLFF. In nucleotides, the CDR3 is TGTGCCAGCAGTGGCGGGACAGGGAGTTTTATTGAAAAACTGTTTTTT.

The DNA of the CDR3 is TGTGCCAGCAGCGTAGCGGGGGGGCCCAATGAGCAGTTCTTC. It specifies CASSVAGGPNEQFF. V usage is TRBV9 and J usage is TRBJ2-1; TRBD2 agrees at 8 bases. The V gene end was trimmed by 0 bases and the J gene end by 6 bases; junction bases not matched to a gene: 2. The CDR3 is made up of 14 amino acids. Looked up from germline, CDR1 is SGDLS and CDR2 is YYNGEE.

The chain joins TRBV28 to TRBJ2-3; D might be TRBD2 (5 bases). This CDR3 has 13 residues. The V gene's germline CDR1 is MDHEN and CDR2 SYDVKM. V was shortened by 5 bases and J by 7 bases, with 13 bases between the two germline ends. The CDR3 bases are TGTGCCAGCAGTCTAGCCCCGCTCTATACGCAGTATTTT. Amino acid sequence: CASSLAPLYTQYF.